The present T cell receptor beta chain was sequenced within a study of cytomegalovirus exposure and HLA in healthy donors. This CDR3 is 14 amino acids long. Germline V gene sequence: CDR1 SGDLS, CDR2 YYNGEE. Trimming left V 6 bases short and J 5 bases short, with 17 bases between. The count of this clone is one. Its cognate antigen is unknown. Overall study results and limits: Differences between HLA loci emerged in a later analysis of TCR association rates, with DRB1 most and HLA-C fewest. Cytomegalovirus-associated TCR beta chains were listed, numbering 150 to 200. It was reported that the classifier diagnosed cytomegalovirus status with high specificity and sensitivity in both the original and validation cohorts.

Primers for the PCR totalled 60 Vbeta and 13 Jbeta. The data were produced by immunoSEQ multiplex PCR, yet TCRdb's version contains in-frame clones alone and is incomplete. The table has roughly 150,000 clones, approximately 81% seen once; the top ten hold 3.5% to 4.5%. The J gene is TRBJ1-1, the V gene TRBV9; tentatively, D is TRBD1 (6 bases). The sample consisted of PBMCs. This TCR was recovered from a middle-aged woman in good health and CMV-seropositive. The CDR3 is CASTLTGFGTEAFF. CDR3 nucleotides: TGTGCCAGCACCCTTACAGGGTTCGGAACTGAAGCTTTCTTT.